This TCR beta chain was found in a study of T cells in Graves' hyperthyroidism and ophthalmopathy. Amplified TCR beta CDR3 regions came from RNA transcripts. The HTBI primer set was used in a first-round RT-PCR of the TCR CDR3. MiXCR, run by TCRdb on the multiplex PCR reads, gives a single entry per CDR3 protein. This sample has some 770,000 distinct CDR3 sequences; approximately 16% occur once, and the top ten carry approximately 8.4%. Fresh peripheral blood, more than 9 ml, yielded the PBMCs. The study's findings and limits: Blood also carried most thyroid clonotypes expanded above 0.001.

The germline CDR1 and CDR2 sequences are SGHRS and YFSETQ. The CDR3 is 13 residues long. V gave up 5 bases and J gave up 2 bases, with 9 bases separating them. This clonotype was counted ten times or more. Its antigen remains unidentified. Sequences were obtained from blood. This sequence was found in a young man with Graves' hyperthyroidism. J is TRBJ2-3 and V is TRBV5-1; the D call may be TRBD1 or TRBD2 (5 bases each). The CDR3 DNA sequence: TGCGCCAGCAGGGGGGAGACCACAGATACGCAGTATTTT. It yields the protein CASRGETTDTQYF. The full variable domain, completed using reference TRBV5-1 and TRBJ2-3, is KAGVTQTPRYLIKTRGQQVTLSCSPISGHRSVSWYQQTPGQGLQFLFEYFSETQRNKGNFPGRFSGRQFSNSRSEMNVSTLELGDSALYLCASRGETTDTQYFGPGTRLTVL.